This T cell receptor beta chain came from a study of OX40 agonist ivuxolimab in advanced cancers. This CDR3 has 14 residues. V shed 5 bases and J shed 8 bases, with 16 bases lying between them. Per the germline V gene, CDR1 is MNHEY and CDR2 is SVGAGI. This clone appeared a few times. Its antigen is undetermined. Libraries were prepared by immunoSEQ multiplex PCR; TCRdb keeps only in-frame clonotypes and omits some of them. The data contain tens of thousands of clones, more than 85% of them singletons. General study points: Among some nonresponders, normalized T-cell clonal expansion was also low.

This clonotype was obtained from an adult with an advanced solid tumor such as melanoma, head and neck, liver or kidney cancer. Material: CD4+ or CD8+ T cells sorted from blood, obtained in a trial of the OX40 agonist ivuxolimab. This chain connects TRBV6-5 to TRBJ1-3; D unresolved. CDR3 in amino acids: CASSRTYPPDTIYF. DNA for the CDR3: TGTGCCAGCAGTCGGACGTACCCGCCGGACACCATATATTTT.